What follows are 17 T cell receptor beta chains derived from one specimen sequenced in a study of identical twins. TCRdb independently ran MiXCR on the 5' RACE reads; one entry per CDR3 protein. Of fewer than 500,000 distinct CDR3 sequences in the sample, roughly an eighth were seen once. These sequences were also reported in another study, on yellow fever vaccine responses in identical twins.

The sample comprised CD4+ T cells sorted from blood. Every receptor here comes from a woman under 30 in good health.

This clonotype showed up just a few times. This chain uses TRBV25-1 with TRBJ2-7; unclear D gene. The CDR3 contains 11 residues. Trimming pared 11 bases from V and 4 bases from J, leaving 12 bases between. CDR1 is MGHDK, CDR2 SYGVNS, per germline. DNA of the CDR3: TGTGCCGCCTCAGGCCTTTACGAGCAGTACTTC. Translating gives CAASGLYEQYF.

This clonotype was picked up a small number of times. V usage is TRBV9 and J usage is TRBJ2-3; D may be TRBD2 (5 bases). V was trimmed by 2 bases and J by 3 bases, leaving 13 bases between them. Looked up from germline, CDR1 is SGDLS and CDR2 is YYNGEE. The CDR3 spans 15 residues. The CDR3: CASSVMGERTDTQYF. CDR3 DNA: TGTGCCAGCAGCGTGATGGGAGAGAGGACAGATACGCAGTATTTT.

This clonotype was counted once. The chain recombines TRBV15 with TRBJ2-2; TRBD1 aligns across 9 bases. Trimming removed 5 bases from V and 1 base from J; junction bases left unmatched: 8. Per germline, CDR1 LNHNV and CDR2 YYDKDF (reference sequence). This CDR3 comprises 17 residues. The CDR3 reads CATSGRGTGRNTGELFF. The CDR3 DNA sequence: TGTGCCACCAGCGGGCGAGGGACAGGGCGGAACACCGGGGAGCTGTTTTTT.

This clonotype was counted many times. In DNA, the CDR3 is TGTGCCAGCAGTTTTGCCGATCGGGGCTACTATGGCTACACCTTC. Protein product: CASSFADRGYYGYTF. The V and J genes are TRBV12-3 or TRBV12-4 and TRBJ1-2; perhaps TRBD1 as D (5 bases). The V and J ends lost 3 bases and 3 bases respectively, with 14 bases between them. The CDR3 has 15 amino acids.

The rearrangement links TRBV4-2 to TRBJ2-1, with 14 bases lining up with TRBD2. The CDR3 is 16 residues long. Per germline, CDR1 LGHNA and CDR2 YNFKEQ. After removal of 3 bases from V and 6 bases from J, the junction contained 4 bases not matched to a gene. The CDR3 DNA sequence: TGTGCCAGCAGCCAGGCCGGGACTAGCGGGAGCAATGAGCAGTTCTTC. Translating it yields CASSQAGTSGSNEQFF.

The CDR3 nucleotides are TGTGCCAGCAGCGTGCCGGGACAGACACTGTACCAAGAGACCCAGTACTTC. Translation: CASSVPGQTLYQETQYF. The genes are TRBV5-6 and TRBJ2-5; the match to TRBD1 covers 7 bases. This CDR3 has 17 amino acids. Germline CDR1 and CDR2: SGHDT and YYEEEE. V dropped 4 bases and J dropped 0; count of bases not matched to a gene: 12.

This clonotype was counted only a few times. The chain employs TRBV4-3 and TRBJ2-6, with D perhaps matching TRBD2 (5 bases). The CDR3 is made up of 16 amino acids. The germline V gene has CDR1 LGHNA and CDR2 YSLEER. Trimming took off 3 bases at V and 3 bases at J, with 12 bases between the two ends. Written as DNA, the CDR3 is TGCGCCAGCAGCCAGGATGAGGGCTTTGGGGCCAACGTCCTGACTTTC. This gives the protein CASSQDEGFGANVLTF.

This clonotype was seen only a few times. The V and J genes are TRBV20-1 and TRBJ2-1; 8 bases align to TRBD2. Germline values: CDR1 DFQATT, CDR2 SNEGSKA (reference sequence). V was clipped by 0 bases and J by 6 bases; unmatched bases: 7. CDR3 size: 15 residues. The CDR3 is CSARETAGVPNEQFF. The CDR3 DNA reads TGCAGTGCTAGAGAGACAGCGGGAGTTCCCAATGAGCAGTTCTTC.

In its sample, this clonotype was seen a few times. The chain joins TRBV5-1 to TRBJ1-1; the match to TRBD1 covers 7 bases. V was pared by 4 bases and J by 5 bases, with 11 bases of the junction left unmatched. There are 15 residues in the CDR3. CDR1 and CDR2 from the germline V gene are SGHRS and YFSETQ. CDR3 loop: CASSLSTGARTEAFF. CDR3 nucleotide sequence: TGCGCCAGCAGCCTATCTACAGGGGCTCGGACTGAAGCTTTCTTT.

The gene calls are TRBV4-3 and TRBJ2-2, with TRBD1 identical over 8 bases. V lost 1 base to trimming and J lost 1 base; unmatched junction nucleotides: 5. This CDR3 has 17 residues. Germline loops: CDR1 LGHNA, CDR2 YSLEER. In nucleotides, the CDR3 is TGCGCCAGCAGCCAAGGGAGGGGACAGGTGAACACCGGGGAGCTGTTTTTT. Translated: CASSQGRGQVNTGELFF.

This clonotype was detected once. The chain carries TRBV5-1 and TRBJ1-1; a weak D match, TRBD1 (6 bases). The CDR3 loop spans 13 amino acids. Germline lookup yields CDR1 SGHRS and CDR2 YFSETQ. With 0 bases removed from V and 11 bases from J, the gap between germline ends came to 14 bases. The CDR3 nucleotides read TGCGCCAGCAGCTTGGTAGGGGGGGCGGATGCTTTCTTT. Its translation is CASSLVGGADAFF.

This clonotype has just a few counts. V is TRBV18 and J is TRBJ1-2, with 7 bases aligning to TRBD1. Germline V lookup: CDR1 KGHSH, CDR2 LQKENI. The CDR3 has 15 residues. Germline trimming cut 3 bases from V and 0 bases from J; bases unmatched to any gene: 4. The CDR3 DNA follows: TGTGCCAGCTCACCTACTGGACAGGCTAACTATGGCTACACCTTC. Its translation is CASSPTGQANYGYTF.

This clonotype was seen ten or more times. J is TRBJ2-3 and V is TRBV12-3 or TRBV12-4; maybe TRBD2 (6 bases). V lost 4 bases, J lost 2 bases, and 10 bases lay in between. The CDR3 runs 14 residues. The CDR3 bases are TGTGCCAGCAGTTCCCGGACTACCACAGATACGCAGTATTTT. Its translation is CASSSRTTTDTQYF.

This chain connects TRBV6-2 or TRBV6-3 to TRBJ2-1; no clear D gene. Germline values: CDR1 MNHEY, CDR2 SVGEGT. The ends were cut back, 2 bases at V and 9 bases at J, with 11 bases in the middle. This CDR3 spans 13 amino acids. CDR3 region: CASSYVLIREQFF. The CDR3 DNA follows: TGTGCCAGCAGTTACGTCCTTATTCGTGAGCAGTTCTTC.

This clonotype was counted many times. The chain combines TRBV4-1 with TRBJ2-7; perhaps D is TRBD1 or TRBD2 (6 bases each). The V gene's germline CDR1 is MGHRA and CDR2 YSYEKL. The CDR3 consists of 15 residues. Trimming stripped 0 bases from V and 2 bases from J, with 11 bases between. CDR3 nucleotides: TGCGCCAGCAGCCAAGAAGGGGGGAAAGCCTACGAGCAGTACTTC. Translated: CASSQEGGKAYEQYF.

For the CDR3, the DNA is TGTGCCAGCAGGCAACGAGGTCCTTCTTCCGGGGAGCTGTTTTTT. Residues: CASRQRGPSSGELFF. This chain connects TRBV2 to TRBJ2-2; D uncertain. CDR1 is SNHLY and CDR2 is FYNNEI in the germline V gene. The ends were cut back, 6 bases at V and 6 bases at J, with 17 bases in the middle. The CDR3 length is 15 residues.

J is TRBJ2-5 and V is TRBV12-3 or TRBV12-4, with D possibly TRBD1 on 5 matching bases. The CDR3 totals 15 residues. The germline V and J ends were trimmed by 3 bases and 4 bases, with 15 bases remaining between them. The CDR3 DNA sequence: TGTGCCAGCAGTTTGCTCGGACCTAGGGGAGAGACCCAGTACTTC. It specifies CASSLLGPRGETQYF.